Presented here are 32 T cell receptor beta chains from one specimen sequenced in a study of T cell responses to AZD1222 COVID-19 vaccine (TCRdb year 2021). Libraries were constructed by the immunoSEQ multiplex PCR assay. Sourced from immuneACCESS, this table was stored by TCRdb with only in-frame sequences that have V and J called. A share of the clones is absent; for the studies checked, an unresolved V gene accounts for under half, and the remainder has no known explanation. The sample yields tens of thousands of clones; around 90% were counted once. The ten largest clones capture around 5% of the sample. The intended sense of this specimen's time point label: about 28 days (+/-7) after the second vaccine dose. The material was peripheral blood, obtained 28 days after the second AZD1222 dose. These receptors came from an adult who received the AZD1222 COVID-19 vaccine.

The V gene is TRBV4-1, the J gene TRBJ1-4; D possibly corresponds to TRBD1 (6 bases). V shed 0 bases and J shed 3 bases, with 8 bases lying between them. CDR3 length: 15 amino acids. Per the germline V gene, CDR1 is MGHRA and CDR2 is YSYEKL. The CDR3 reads CASSQDRGANEKLFF. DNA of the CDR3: TGCGCCAGCAGCCAAGACAGGGGAGCTAATGAAAAACTGTTTTTT.

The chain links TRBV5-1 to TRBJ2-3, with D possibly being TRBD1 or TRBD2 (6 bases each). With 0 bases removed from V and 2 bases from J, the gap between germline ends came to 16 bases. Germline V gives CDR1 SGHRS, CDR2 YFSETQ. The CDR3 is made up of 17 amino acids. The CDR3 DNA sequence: TGCGCCAGCAGCTTGGCCCCCCGGGGGCTCTTCACAGATACGCAGTATTTT. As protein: CASSLAPRGLFTDTQYF.

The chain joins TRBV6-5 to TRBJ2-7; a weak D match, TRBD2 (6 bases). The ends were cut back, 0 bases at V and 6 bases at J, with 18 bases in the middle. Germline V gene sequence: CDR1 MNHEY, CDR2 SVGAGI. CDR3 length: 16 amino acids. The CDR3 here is CASSYSIASLEGEQYF. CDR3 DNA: TGTGCCAGCAGTTACTCGATCGCCTCCCTGGAGGGCGAGCAGTACTTC.

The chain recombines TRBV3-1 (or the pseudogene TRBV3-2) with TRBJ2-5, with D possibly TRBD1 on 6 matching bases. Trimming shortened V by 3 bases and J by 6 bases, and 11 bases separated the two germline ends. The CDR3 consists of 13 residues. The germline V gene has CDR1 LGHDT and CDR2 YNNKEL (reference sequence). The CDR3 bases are TGTGCCAGCAGCCAGGGGGCCCTGAAGACCCAGTACTTC. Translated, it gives CASSQGALKTQYF.

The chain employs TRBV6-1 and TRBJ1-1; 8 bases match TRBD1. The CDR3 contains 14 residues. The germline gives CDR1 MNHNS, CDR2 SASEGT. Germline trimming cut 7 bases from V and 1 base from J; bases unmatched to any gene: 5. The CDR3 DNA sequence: TGTGCCAGCAAACGACAGGGGTCGAACACTGAAGCTTTCTTT. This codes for CASKRQGSNTEAFF.

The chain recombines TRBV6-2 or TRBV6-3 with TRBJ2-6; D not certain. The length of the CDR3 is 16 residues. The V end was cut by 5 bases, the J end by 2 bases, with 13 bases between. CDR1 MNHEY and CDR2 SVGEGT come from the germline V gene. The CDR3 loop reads CASSPIGAAGANVLTF. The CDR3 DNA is TGTGCCAGCAGTCCGATAGGCGCGGCTGGGGCCAACGTCCTGACTTTC.

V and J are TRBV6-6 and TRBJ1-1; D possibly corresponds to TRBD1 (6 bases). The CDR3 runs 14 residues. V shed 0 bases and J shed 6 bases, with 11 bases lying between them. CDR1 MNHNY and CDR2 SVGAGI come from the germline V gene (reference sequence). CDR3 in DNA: TGTGCCAGCAGTTACTCGCGACCAGGGGCTGAAGCTTTCTTT. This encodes CASSYSRPGAEAFF.

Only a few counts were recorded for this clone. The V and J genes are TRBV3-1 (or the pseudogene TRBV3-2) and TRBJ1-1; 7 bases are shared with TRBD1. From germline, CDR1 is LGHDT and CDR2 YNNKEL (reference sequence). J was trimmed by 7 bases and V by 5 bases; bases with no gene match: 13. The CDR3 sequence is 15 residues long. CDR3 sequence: CASSSAGGGGFEAFF. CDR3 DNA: TGTGCCAGCAGCTCCGCCGGTGGAGGGGGCTTTGAAGCTTTCTTT.

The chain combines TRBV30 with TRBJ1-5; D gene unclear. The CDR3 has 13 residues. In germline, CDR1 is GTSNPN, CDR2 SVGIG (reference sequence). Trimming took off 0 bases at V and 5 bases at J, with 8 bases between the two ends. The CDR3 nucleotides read TGTGCCTGGAGTGTACAGTCGGATCAGCCCCAGCATTTT. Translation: CAWSVQSDQPQHF. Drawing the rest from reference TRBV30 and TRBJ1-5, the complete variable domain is SQTIHQWPATLVQPVGSPLSLECTVEGTSNPNLYWYRQAAGRGLQLLFYSVGIGQISSEVPQNLSASRPQDRQFILSSKKLLLSDSGFYLCAWSVQSDQPQHFGDGTRLSIL.

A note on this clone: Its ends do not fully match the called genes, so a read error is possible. The CDR3 nucleotides read TGTGCCAGCAGCTTCGGGACATATGCCTACACCTTC. This codes for CASSFGTYAYTF. J is TRBJ1-2 and V is TRBV7-9; perhaps TRBD1 as D (6 bases). Germline V CDR1 and CDR2: SEHNR, FQNEAQ (reference sequence). The CDR3 covers 12 residues.

The CDR3 DNA follows: TGTGCCAGCAGCTTGCGAGCGGGGGCCTACACCGGGGAGCTGTTTTTT. Residues: CASSLRAGAYTGELFF. The rearrangement uses TRBV5-4 and TRBJ2-2, with 8 bases aligning to TRBD2. J was trimmed by 3 bases and V by 1 base; bases with no gene match: 5. CDR1 is SGHNT, CDR2 YYREEE, per germline (reference sequence). The CDR3 is 16 residues long. Full variable domain (missing parts from reference TRBV5-4 and TRBJ2-2): ETGVTQSPTHLIKTRGQQVTLRCSSQSGHNTVSWYQQALGQGPQFIFQYYREEENGRGNFPPRFSGLQFPNYSSELNVNALELDDSALYLCASSLRAGAYTGELFFGEGSRLTVL.

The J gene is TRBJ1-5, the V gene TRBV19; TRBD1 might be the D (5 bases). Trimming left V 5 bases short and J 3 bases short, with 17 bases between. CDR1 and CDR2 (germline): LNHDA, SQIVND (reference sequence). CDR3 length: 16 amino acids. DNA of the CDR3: TGTGCCAGTAGTTTGCACCGCGGGGGATCCAATCAGCCCCAGCATTTT. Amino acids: CASSLHRGGSNQPQHF.

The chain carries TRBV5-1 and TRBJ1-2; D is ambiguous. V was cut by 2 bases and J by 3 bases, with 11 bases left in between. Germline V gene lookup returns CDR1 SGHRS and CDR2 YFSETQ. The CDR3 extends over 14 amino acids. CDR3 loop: CASSFGYLDYGYTF. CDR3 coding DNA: TGCGCCAGCAGCTTTGGGTACTTGGACTATGGCTACACCTTC. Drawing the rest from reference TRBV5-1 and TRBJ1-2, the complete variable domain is KAGVTQTPRYLIKTRGQQVTLSCSPISGHRSVSWYQQTPGQGLQFLFEYFSETQRNKGNFPGRFSGRQFSNSRSEMNVSTLELGDSALYLCASSFGYLDYGYTFGSGTRLTVV.

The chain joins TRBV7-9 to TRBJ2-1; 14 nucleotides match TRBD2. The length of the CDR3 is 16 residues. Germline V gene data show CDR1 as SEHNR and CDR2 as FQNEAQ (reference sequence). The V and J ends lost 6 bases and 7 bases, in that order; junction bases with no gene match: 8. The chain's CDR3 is CASRKPGTSGGNEQFF. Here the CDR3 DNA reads TGTGCCAGCAGAAAACCCGGGACTAGCGGGGGAAATGAGCAGTTCTTC.

DNA of the CDR3: TGTGCCAGCAAAGATTTGGGGGGCTATGGCTACACCTTC. This encodes CASKDLGGYGYTF. The chain joins TRBV2 to TRBJ1-2, with a tentative D call TRBD1 (5 bases). V was trimmed by 7 bases and J by 4 bases, leaving 13 bases between them. The CDR3 length is 13 residues. Per germline, CDR1 SNHLY and CDR2 FYNNEI.

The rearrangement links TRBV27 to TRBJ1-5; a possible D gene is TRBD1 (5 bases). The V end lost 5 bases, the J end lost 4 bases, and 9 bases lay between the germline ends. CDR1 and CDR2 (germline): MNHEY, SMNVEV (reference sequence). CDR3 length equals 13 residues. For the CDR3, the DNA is TGTGCCAGCAGTGGGGACTGGAATCAGCCCCAGCATTTT. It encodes CASSGDWNQPQHF.

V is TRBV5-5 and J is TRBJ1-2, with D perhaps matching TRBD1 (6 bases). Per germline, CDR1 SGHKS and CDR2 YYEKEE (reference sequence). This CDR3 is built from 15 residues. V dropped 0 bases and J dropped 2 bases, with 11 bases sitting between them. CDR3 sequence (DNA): TGTGCCAGCAGCTTGGAGGCAGGGGCGAACTATGGCTACACCTTC. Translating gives CASSLEAGANYGYTF.

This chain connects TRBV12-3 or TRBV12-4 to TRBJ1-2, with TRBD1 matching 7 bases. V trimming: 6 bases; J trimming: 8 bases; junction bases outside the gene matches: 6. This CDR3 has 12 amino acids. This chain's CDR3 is CASSGTARGYTF. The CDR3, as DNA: TGTGCCAGCAGCGGGACAGCGAGGGGCTACACCTTC.

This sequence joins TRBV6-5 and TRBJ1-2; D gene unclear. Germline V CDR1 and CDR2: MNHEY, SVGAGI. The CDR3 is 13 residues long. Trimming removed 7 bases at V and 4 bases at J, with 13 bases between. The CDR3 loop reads CASTMREGYGYTF. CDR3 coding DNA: TGTGCCAGCACGATGAGGGAGGGCTATGGCTACACCTTC.

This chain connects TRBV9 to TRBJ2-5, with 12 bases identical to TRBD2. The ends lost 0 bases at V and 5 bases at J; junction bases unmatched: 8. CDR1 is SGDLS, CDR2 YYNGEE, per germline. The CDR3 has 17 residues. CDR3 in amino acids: CASSVGSSGGAVETQYF. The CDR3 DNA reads TGTGCCAGCAGCGTAGGTTCTAGCGGGGGGGCGGTGGAGACCCAGTACTTC.

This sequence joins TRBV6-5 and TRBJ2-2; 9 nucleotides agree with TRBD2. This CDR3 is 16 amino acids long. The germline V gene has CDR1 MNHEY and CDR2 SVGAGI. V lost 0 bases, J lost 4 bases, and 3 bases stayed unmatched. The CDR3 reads CASSYSLAGTTGELFF. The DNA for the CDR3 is TGTGCCAGCAGTTACTCGCTAGCGGGGACCACCGGGGAGCTGTTTTTT.

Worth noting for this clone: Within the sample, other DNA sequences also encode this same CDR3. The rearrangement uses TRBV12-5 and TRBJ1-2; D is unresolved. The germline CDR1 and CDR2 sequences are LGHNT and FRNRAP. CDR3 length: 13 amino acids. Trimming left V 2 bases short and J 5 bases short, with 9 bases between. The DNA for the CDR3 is TGTGCTAGTGGTTTGACCGGAGATTATGGCTACACCTTC. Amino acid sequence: CASGLTGDYGYTF.

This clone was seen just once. CDR3 nucleotides: TGTGCCAGCAGCTCCGGGCGGAATACATACAATGAGCAGTTCTTC. Translating gives CASSSGRNTYNEQFF. This rearrangement joins TRBV5-4 to TRBJ2-1; D not certain. V lost 3 bases and J 4 bases, leaving 14 bases between the germline ends. The CDR3 has 15 residues. Germline CDR1 is SGHNT and CDR2 is YYREEE (reference sequence).

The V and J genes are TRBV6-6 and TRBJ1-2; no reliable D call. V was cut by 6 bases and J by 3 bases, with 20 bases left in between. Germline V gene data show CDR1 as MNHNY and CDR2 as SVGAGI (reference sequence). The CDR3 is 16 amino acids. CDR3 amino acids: CASRHSSGKRDYGYTF. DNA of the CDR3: TGTGCCAGCAGACACTCGTCCGGGAAGAGGGACTATGGCTACACCTTC.

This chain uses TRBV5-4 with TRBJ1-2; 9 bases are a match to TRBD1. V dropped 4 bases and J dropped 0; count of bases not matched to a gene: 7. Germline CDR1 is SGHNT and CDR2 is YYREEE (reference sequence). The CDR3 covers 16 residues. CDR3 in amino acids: CASSDRRQGANYGYTF. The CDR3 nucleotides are TGTGCCAGCAGCGACCGACGACAGGGGGCTAACTATGGCTACACCTTC. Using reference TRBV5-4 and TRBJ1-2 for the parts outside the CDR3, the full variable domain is ETGVTQSPTHLIKTRGQQVTLRCSSQSGHNTVSWYQQALGQGPQFIFQYYREEENGRGNFPPRFSGLQFPNYSSELNVNALELDDSALYLCASSDRRQGANYGYTFGSGTRLTVV.

CDR3 DNA sequence: TGTGCCAGCAGCCTTCACGGGCCTAACTACGAGCAGTACTTC. It is translated as CASSLHGPNYEQYF. This rearrangement joins TRBV5-8 to TRBJ2-7; no clear D. The CDR3 sequence is 14 residues long. Germline V CDR1 and CDR2: SGHTS, YDEGEE. Trimming cost V 4 bases and J 3 bases, with 14 bases left between them.

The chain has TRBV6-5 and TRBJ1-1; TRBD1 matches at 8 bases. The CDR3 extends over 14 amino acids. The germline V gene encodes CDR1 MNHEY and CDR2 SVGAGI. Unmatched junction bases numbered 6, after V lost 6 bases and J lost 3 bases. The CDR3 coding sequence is TGTGCCAGCAGCACTACAGGGGGGTACACTGAAGCTTTCTTT. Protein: CASSTTGGYTEAFF.

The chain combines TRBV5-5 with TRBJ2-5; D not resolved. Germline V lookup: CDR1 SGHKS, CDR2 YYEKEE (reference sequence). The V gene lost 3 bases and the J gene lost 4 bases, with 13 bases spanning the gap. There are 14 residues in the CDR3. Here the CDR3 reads CASSSRYFAETQYF. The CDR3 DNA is TGTGCCAGCAGCTCGAGGTACTTTGCAGAGACCCAGTACTTC.

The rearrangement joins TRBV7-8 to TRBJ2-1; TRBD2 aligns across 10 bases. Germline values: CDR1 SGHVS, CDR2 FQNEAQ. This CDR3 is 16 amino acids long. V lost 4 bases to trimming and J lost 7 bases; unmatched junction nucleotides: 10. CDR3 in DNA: TGTGCCAGCAGCTCCCCCAGGGTAGCGGGGGGTAATGAGCAGTTCTTC. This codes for CASSSPRVAGGNEQFF.

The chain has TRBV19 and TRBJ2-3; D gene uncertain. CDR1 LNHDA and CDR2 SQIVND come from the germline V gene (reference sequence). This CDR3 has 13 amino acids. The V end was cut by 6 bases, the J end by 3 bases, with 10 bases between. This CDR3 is CASSTLGTDTQYF. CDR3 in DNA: TGTGCCAGTAGCACCCTCGGAACAGATACGCAGTATTTT. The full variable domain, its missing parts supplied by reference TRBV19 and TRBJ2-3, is DGGITQSPKYLFRKEGQNVTLSCEQNLNHDAMYWYRQDPGQGLRLIYYSQIVNDFQKGDIAEGYSVSREKKESFPLTVTSAQKNPTAFYLCASSTLGTDTQYFGPGTRLTVL.

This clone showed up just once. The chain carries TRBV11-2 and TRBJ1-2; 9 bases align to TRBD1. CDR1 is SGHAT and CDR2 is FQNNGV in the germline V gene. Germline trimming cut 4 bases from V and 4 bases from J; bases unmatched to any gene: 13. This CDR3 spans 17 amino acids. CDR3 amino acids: CASSSSRDRARAYGYTF. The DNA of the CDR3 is TGTGCCAGCAGCTCGTCCCGGGACAGGGCCCGAGCCTATGGCTACACCTTC.

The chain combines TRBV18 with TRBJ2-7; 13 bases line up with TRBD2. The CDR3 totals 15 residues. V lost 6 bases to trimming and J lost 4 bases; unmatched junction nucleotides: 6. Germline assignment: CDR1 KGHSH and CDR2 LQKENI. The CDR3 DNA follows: TGTGCCAGCTCTCCGGGGACTAGCGGGGCTTACGAGCAGTACTTC. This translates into CASSPGTSGAYEQYF.